The 29 T cell receptor beta chains reported below all come from one sample, sequenced in a study of T cell changes during pregnancy in multiple sclerosis. Profiled with immunoSEQ multiplex PCR; TCRdb holds only in-frame clones, not every one. The table has about 67,000 clones, approximately 92% seen once. Material: peripheral blood, obtained in the first trimester of pregnancy. These TCRs come from a female donor with multiple sclerosis, enrolled in a pregnancy study.

The rearrangement links TRBV5-1 to TRBJ2-1; no definite D call. The CDR3 runs 13 residues. Trimming removed 0 bases from V and 5 bases from J, with 6 bases in between. The germline V gene encodes CDR1 SGHRS and CDR2 YFSETQ. CDR3 sequence (DNA): TGCGCCAGCAGCTTGGCATCAGACAATGAGCAGTTCTTC. It yields the protein CASSLASDNEQFF.

The chain uses TRBV7-9 and TRBJ1-1, with a possible D match to TRBD1 (6 bases). The germline V gene encodes CDR1 SEHNR and CDR2 FQNEAQ (reference sequence). The germline V and J ends were trimmed by 5 bases and 10 bases, with 17 bases remaining between them. CDR3 length: 13 amino acids. The CDR3 coding sequence is TGTGCCAGCAGCGCGGACAGTCGTCGTGGAGCTTTCTTT. This sequence encodes CASSADSRRGAFF. The full variable domain, rest sourced from reference TRBV7-9 and TRBJ1-1, is DTGVSQNPRHKITKRGQNVTFRCDPISEHNRLYWYRQTLGQGPEFLTYFQNEAQLEKSRLLSDRFSAERPKGSFSTLEIQRTEQGDSAMYLCASSADSRRGAFFGQGTRLTVV.

This clone was counted a single time. V is TRBV14 and J is TRBJ2-3; 12 nucleotides agree with TRBD2. After removal of 6 bases from V and 2 bases from J, the junction contained 3 bases not matched to a gene. Germline V gives CDR1 SGHDN, CDR2 FVKESK. The CDR3 covers 15 residues. For the CDR3, the DNA is TGTGCCAGCAGAAGGACTAGCGGGGTCACAGATACGCAGTATTTT. It translates to CASRRTSGVTDTQYF. Using reference TRBV14 and TRBJ2-3 for the parts outside the CDR3, the full variable domain is EAGVTQFPSHSVIEKGQTVTLRCDPISGHDNLYWYRRVMGKEIKFLLHFVKESKQDESGMPNNRFLAERTGGTYSTLKVQPAELEDSGVYFCASRRTSGVTDTQYFGPGTRLTVL.

The J gene is TRBJ2-1, the V gene TRBV7-2; D ambiguous. This CDR3 region has 13 residues. V was clipped by 4 bases and J by 6 bases, with 10 bases between them. Germline assignment: CDR1 SGHTA and CDR2 FQGNSA. The CDR3 protein is CASSSPGINEQFF. In nucleotides, the CDR3 is TGTGCCAGCAGCTCCCCAGGAATCAATGAGCAGTTCTTC.

The V call is TRBV19, the J call TRBJ2-3, with a possible D match to TRBD2 (5 bases). This CDR3 is built from 16 residues. V shed 7 bases and J shed 1 base, with 18 bases lying between them. Germline lookup yields CDR1 LNHDA and CDR2 SQIVND (reference sequence). The chain's CDR3 is CASTSRLRAGTDTQYF. The CDR3 DNA reads as TGTGCCAGTACCTCCAGACTAAGGGCTGGCACAGATACGCAGTATTTT.

This clone was seen only a few times. This rearrangement joins TRBV5-4 to TRBJ1-2; 10 bases match TRBD1. The CDR3 has 16 residues. With V trimmed by 0 bases and J by 4 bases, 6 bases remained unmatched. Germline V lookup: CDR1 SGHNT, CDR2 YYREEE (reference sequence). In DNA form, the CDR3 reads TGTGCCAGCAGCTTGGTAGACAGGGGGCGAGCCTATGGCTACACCTTC. It is translated as CASSLVDRGRAYGYTF.

CDR3 nucleotide sequence: TGTGCCAGCAGCTTACGGGGTCCCTACGAGCAGTACTTC. Protein: CASSLRGPYEQYF. J is TRBJ2-7 and V is TRBV27; D may be TRBD2 (5 bases). V was pared by 6 bases and J by 2 bases, with 11 bases between. CDR3 length: 13 amino acids. Germline CDR1 MNHEY, CDR2 SMNVEV (reference sequence).

This clone has more than one count but fewer than ten. This chain links TRBV7-3 with TRBJ2-3, with 11 bases lining up with TRBD2. Per the germline V gene, CDR1 is SGHTA and CDR2 is FQGTGA. This CDR3 is 19 amino acids long. Trimming took 5 bases from V and 6 from J; bases not matched to a gene: 19. The CDR3 coding sequence is TGTGCCAGCAGCCTAAAGGGGCTAGCGGGGGGAATTGAGGCGGATACGCAGTATTTT. Translating it yields CASSLKGLAGGIEADTQYF.

J is TRBJ2-3 and V is TRBV29-1, with TRBD2 matching over 7 bases. With 1 base clipped from V and 1 base from J, the junction kept 2 bases outside the gene matches. The CDR3 is 14 residues long. Germline V gives CDR1 SQVTM, CDR2 ANQGSEA. The CDR3 loop reads CSVEGEGRTDTQYF. The CDR3 region has the DNA TGCAGCGTTGAAGGGGAGGGCCGCACAGATACGCAGTATTTT.

The chain carries TRBV9 and TRBJ2-3; the match to TRBD2 covers 8 bases. The trim removed 0 bases at V and 4 bases at J, leaving 4 bases unmatched. Germline values: CDR1 SGDLS, CDR2 YYNGEE. The CDR3 runs 15 residues. The CDR3 protein is CASSVDGGVSDTQYF. The CDR3 DNA follows: TGTGCCAGCAGCGTAGACGGGGGGGTATCAGATACGCAGTATTTT.

Points on this clone: The germline gene is not matched at one end of the junction; a read error may be the cause. The rearrangement joins TRBV29-1 to TRBJ2-7; TRBD1 agrees at 7 bases. Germline CDR1 is SQVTM and CDR2 is ANQGSEA. This CDR3 has 13 amino acids. In DNA form, the CDR3 reads TGCAGCGTCGAAGAGGGACAGTACTACGAGCAGTACTTC. Protein sequence: CSVEEGQYYEQYF.

The chain has TRBV27 and TRBJ1-5; TRBD1 matches 8 bases. The germline gives CDR1 MNHEY, CDR2 SMNVEV (reference sequence). Trimming cost V 6 bases and J 6 bases; bases outside gene matches: 4. The CDR3 spans 13 residues. The CDR3 DNA reads TGTGCCAGCAGCGACAGGGGACGTCAGCCCCAGCATTTT. Encoded protein: CASSDRGRQPQHF.

The chain joins TRBV10-3 to TRBJ2-3, with 8 bases aligning to TRBD2. The CDR3 spans 18 residues. The germline V gene encodes CDR1 ENHRY and CDR2 SYGVKD. J was trimmed by 1 base and V by 4 bases; bases with no gene match: 13. This CDR3 reads CAISAARGVAGRTDTQYF. CDR3 coding DNA: TGTGCCATCAGTGCGGCGAGGGGGGTAGCGGGGCGCACAGATACGCAGTATTTT.

A word on this clone: The same CDR3 can be traced to other DNA sequences in this sample. V gene TRBV28 combines with J gene TRBJ1-5, with no clear D. The germline V gene has CDR1 MDHEN and CDR2 SYDVKM. With 4 bases removed from V and 4 bases from J, the gap between germline ends came to 8 bases. CDR3 length: 13 residues. The CDR3 DNA sequence: TGTGCCAGCAGTTCGGGAGGAAATCAGCCCCAGCATTTT. It specifies CASSSGGNQPQHF. Full variable domain (outside the CDR3, taken from reference TRBV28 and TRBJ1-5): DVKVTQSSRYLVKRTGEKVFLECVQDMDHENMFWYRQDPGLGLRLIYFSYDVKMKEKGDIPEGYSVSREKKERFSLILESASTNQTSMYLCASSSGGNQPQHFGDGTRLSIL.

This chain joins TRBV5-6 and TRBJ2-3; D ambiguous. Germline CDR1 SGHDT, CDR2 YYEEEE. The CDR3 consists of 12 residues. The V gene lost 0 bases and the J gene lost 14 bases, with 13 bases spanning the gap. The CDR3 sequence: CASSLDVVGPYF. In DNA form, the CDR3 reads TGTGCCAGCAGCTTGGACGTCGTCGGTCCGTATTTT.

The chain combines TRBV4-1 with TRBJ1-5; D not resolved. Trimming left V 0 bases short and J 4 bases short, with 13 bases between. Germline CDR1 MGHRA, CDR2 YSYEKL. The CDR3 has 16 amino acids. The CDR3 nucleotides are TGCGCCAGCAGCCAAGATATGGCAGGCCAGAATCAGCCCCAGCATTTT. Protein: CASSQDMAGQNQPQHF.

The chain combines TRBV6-5 with TRBJ2-2, with D maybe TRBD1 (5 bases). There are 15 residues in the CDR3. In germline, CDR1 is MNHEY, CDR2 SVGAGI. V was cut by 10 bases and J by 1 base, with 16 bases left in between. CDR3 nucleotide sequence: TGTGCCACCCTCAGGGTAGCAAGGAACACCGGGGAGCTGTTTTTT. This translates into CATLRVARNTGELFF.

The chain joins TRBV7-8 to TRBJ1-5; D unresolved. CDR3 length: 19 residues. Trimming removed 1 base from V and 5 bases from J, with 24 bases in between. The germline CDR1 and CDR2 sequences are SGHVS and FQNEAQ. The CDR3 DNA reads TGTGCCAGCAGCTTAGTGCACGTTGATAGGTCGTTGCGGGATCAGCCCCAGCATTTT. Amino acids: CASSLVHVDRSLRDQPQHF.

The genes are TRBV13 and TRBJ1-6; 9 nucleotides align to TRBD1. Per the germline V gene, CDR1 is PRHDT and CDR2 is FYEKMQ (reference sequence). CDR3 size: 19 residues. After removal of 2 bases from V and 2 bases from J, the junction contained 10 bases not matched to a gene. Here the CDR3 DNA reads TGTGCCAGCAGCTTAAGAAGGACAGGGGCCCTCACCTATAATTCACCCCTCCACTTT. Translating gives CASSLRRTGALTYNSPLHF.

The chain has TRBV5-1 and TRBJ1-2; D gene unclear. This CDR3 has 13 residues. V gave up 0 bases and J gave up 8 bases, with 11 bases separating them. Per the germline V gene, CDR1 is SGHRS and CDR2 is YFSETQ. The CDR3 nucleotides read TGCGCCAGCAGCTTGGAGCGGATCGAAGGCTACACCTTC. It is translated as CASSLERIEGYTF.

The genes are TRBV19 and TRBJ1-1, with TRBD1 identical over 9 bases. CDR3 length equals 15 residues. Losses at the gene ends were 7 bases for V and 2 bases for J; bases not matched to a gene: 8. CDR1 is LNHDA and CDR2 is SQIVND in the germline V gene (reference sequence). The CDR3 sequence: CASKRQGVTNTEAFF. CDR3 nucleotides: TGTGCCAGTAAGAGACAGGGGGTGACCAACACTGAAGCTTTCTTT. Full variable domain (missing parts from reference TRBV19 and TRBJ1-1): DGGITQSPKYLFRKEGQNVTLSCEQNLNHDAMYWYRQDPGQGLRLIYYSQIVNDFQKGDIAEGYSVSREKKESFPLTVTSAQKNPTAFYLCASKRQGVTNTEAFFGQGTRLTVV.

The chain uses TRBV10-2 and TRBJ2-3; TRBD2 is a possible D gene (5 bases). There are 14 residues in the CDR3. The ends were cut back, 8 bases at V and 1 base at J, with 13 bases in the middle. From germline, CDR1 is WSHSY and CDR2 SAAADI. The CDR3 protein is CASSMSGRTDTQYF. The DNA for the CDR3 is TGCGCCAGCTCCATGAGCGGCCGCACAGATACGCAGTATTTT.

CDR3 DNA: TGCGCCAGCAGCTTGGCCGAATTAGGGGGGAACACTGAAGCTTTCTTT. It codes for CASSLAELGGNTEAFF. The gene calls are TRBV5-1 and TRBJ1-1, with D perhaps TRBD1 (6 bases). Trimming pared 0 bases from V and 1 base from J, leaving 13 bases between. The CDR3 is made up of 16 amino acids. Germline V gene lookup returns CDR1 SGHRS and CDR2 YFSETQ.

This chain uses TRBV28 with TRBJ1-2; TRBD1 is a possible D gene (6 bases). Germline CDR1 and CDR2: MDHEN and SYDVKM. V was shortened by 3 bases and J by 1 base, with 12 bases between the two germline ends. This CDR3 is built from 15 residues. CDR3 in amino acids: CASSFWGRGNYGYTF. CDR3 sequence (DNA): TGTGCCAGCAGTTTCTGGGGCAGGGGTAACTATGGCTACACCTTC.

V and J are TRBV12-5 and TRBJ1-1, with D possibly TRBD1 on 5 matching bases. Germline loops: CDR1 LGHNT, CDR2 FRNRAP. Deletions cut 8 bases from V and 2 bases from J, with 12 bases between. The CDR3 totals 13 residues. DNA for the CDR3: TGTGCTAGTACATTGACAGAAAACACTGAAGCTTTCTTT. Protein product: CASTLTENTEAFF.

In DNA, the CDR3 is TGCGCCAGCAGCTTGGGACGGGGGACTGAAGCTTTCTTT. It encodes CASSLGRGTEAFF. The V and J genes are TRBV5-1 and TRBJ1-1, with D perhaps matching TRBD1 (5 bases). Germline lookup yields CDR1 SGHRS and CDR2 YFSETQ. This CDR3 comprises 13 residues. Trimming cost V 0 bases and J 5 bases, with 8 bases left between them.

This clone was observed many times. The V gene is TRBV2, the J gene TRBJ1-1, with TRBD1 identical over 9 bases. Unmatched junction bases numbered 3, after V lost 7 bases and J lost 3 bases. Germline V lookup: CDR1 SNHLY, CDR2 FYNNEI. CDR3 size: 13 residues. DNA for the CDR3: TGTGCCAGCAAGGGGGACAGGGACACTGAAGCTTTCTTT. Translated, it gives CASKGDRDTEAFF.

The chain joins TRBV27 to TRBJ2-7; 7 positions agree with TRBD1. Germline V gene sequence: CDR1 MNHEY, CDR2 SMNVEV (reference sequence). The CDR3 extends over 14 amino acids. V lost 5 bases to trimming and J lost 2 bases; unmatched junction nucleotides: 6. This CDR3 is CASSSRDSAYEQYF. In DNA form, the CDR3 reads TGTGCCAGCAGTAGCCGGGACAGTGCCTACGAGCAGTACTTC.

The chain couples TRBV6-6 to TRBJ2-5, with 10 bases lining up with TRBD2. J gave up 5 bases and V 6 bases, and 6 bases lay outside the gene matches. Per germline, CDR1 MNHNY and CDR2 SVGAGI (reference sequence). This CDR3 region has 14 residues. CDR3 sequence (DNA): TGTGCCAGCAGCCTAGCGGGAGCGATGGAGACCCAGTACTTC. It is translated as CASSLAGAMETQYF.